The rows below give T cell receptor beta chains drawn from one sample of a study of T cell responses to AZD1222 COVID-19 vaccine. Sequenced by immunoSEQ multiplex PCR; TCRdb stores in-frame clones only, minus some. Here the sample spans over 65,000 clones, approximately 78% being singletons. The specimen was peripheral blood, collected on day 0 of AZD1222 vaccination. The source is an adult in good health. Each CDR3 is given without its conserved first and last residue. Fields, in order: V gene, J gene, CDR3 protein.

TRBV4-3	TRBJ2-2	ASSQDPSNTGELF
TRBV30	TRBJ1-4	AYRTGGLVEKLF
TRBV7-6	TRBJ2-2	ASSLGTGNLGSGELF
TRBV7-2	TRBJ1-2	ASSEGGNYGYT
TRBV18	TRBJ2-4	ASSPLSTVSIAKNIQY
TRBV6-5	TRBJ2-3	ASGSGRGLTDTQY
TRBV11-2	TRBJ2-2	ASSFQPGGWDGELF
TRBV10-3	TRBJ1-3	AIRTTGAAGNTIY
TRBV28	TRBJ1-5	ASVTFLGSYNQPQH
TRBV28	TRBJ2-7	ASRGTGHESYEQY
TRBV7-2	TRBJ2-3	ASSSRGGAAIDTQY
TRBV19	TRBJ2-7	ASSIRLAASYEQY
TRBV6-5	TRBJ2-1	ASFRGTSSYNEQF
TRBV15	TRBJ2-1	ATSRGFGRGNEQF
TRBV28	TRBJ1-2	ASGYYGYT
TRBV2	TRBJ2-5	ASSGGTSGSQKHN
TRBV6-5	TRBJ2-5	ASSLGGGRLIETQY